Following are 27 T cell receptor beta chains from one sample sequenced in a study of cytomegalovirus exposure and HLA in healthy donors. PCR primers comprised 60 Vbeta and 13 Jbeta primers. This table comes from immunoSEQ multiplex PCR, and its TCRdb copy is limited to in-frame clones, with some not included. This table has approximately 220,000 clones, approximately 80% appearing once. The sequenced sample was PBMCs. Receptor source: a boy between 2 and 10 years old in good health and CMV-seronegative.

The chain combines TRBV7-2 with TRBJ2-7; tentatively, D is TRBD1 (5 bases). With 1 base removed from V and 7 bases from J, the gap between germline ends came to 11 bases. Germline V lookup: CDR1 SGHTA, CDR2 FQGNSA. The CDR3 loop spans 13 amino acids. Here the CDR3 reads CASSLGRTQEQYF. CDR3 nucleotides: TGTGCCAGCAGCTTAGGACGGACACAGGAGCAGTACTTC. Complete variable domain (other parts from reference TRBV7-2 and TRBJ2-7): GAGVSQSPSNKVTEKGKDVELRCDPISGHTALYWYRQSLGQGLEFLIYFQGNSAPDKSGLPSDRFSAERTGGSVSTLTIQRTQQEDSAVYLCASSLGRTQEQYFGPGTRLTVT.

The chain links TRBV19 to TRBJ1-1; D uncertain. Germline V gene lookup returns CDR1 LNHDA and CDR2 SQIVND (reference sequence). The CDR3 extends over 12 amino acids. The germline V and J ends were trimmed by 1 base and 6 bases, with 6 bases remaining between them. This CDR3 is CASSIGGAEAFF. CDR3 nucleotide sequence: TGTGCCAGTAGTATAGGAGGAGCTGAAGCTTTCTTT.

The genes are TRBV30 and TRBJ2-2; perhaps TRBD1 as D (5 bases). Looked up from germline, CDR1 is GTSNPN and CDR2 is SVGIG (reference sequence). V was clipped by 1 base and J by 6 bases, with 9 bases between them. This CDR3 is built from 13 residues. The CDR3 DNA follows: TGTGCCTGGAGTGGCAGGGTGGCCGGGGAGCTGTTTTTT. Translated: CAWSGRVAGELFF.

The chain joins TRBV19 to TRBJ2-1; D unresolved. This CDR3 region has 15 residues. The V gene lost 5 bases and the J gene lost 0 bases, with 11 bases spanning the gap. CDR1 is LNHDA, CDR2 SQIVND, per germline (reference sequence). CDR3: CASSLVLSSYNEQFF. DNA of the CDR3: TGTGCCAGTAGTTTAGTCCTTAGCTCCTACAATGAGCAGTTCTTC.

This clone is a singleton in its sample. The chain joins TRBV5-6 to TRBJ1-2; 8 bases fit TRBD1. CDR3 length: 13 residues. Germline values: CDR1 SGHDT, CDR2 YYEEEE. V gave up 4 bases and J gave up 3 bases; unmatched junction bases: 2. The CDR3 region is CASSPDRDYGYTF. Here the CDR3 DNA reads TGTGCCAGCAGCCCGGACAGGGACTATGGCTACACCTTC.

Turning to this clone: Other nucleotide sequences in the sample specify the same CDR3. V is TRBV19 and J is TRBJ1-1; D perhaps matches TRBD1 (6 bases). Per the germline V gene, CDR1 is LNHDA and CDR2 is SQIVND (reference sequence). The V end lost 9 bases, the J end lost 1 base, and 6 bases lay between the germline ends. The length of the CDR3 is 11 residues. CDR3 amino acids: CASRGNTEAFF. For the CDR3, the DNA is TGTGCCAGCAGGGGGAACACTGAAGCTTTCTTT. The full variable domain, in which reference TRBV19 and TRBJ1-1 provide the parts outside the CDR3, is DGGITQSPKYLFRKEGQNVTLSCEQNLNHDAMYWYRQDPGQGLRLIYYSQIVNDFQKGDIAEGYSVSREKKESFPLTVTSAQKNPTAFYLCASRGNTEAFFGQGTRLTVV.

The CDR3: CASSLVAGSGELFF. CDR3 coding DNA: TGTGCCAGCAGCTTAGTGGCAGGGTCCGGGGAGCTGTTTTTT. This sequence joins TRBV7-6 and TRBJ2-2; possibly TRBD1 for D (5 bases). Germline CDR1 is SGHVS and CDR2 is FNYEAQ. Trimming pared 1 base from V and 6 bases from J, leaving 9 bases between. CDR3 size: 14 residues. The entire variable domain, with the rest obtained from reference TRBV7-6 and TRBJ2-2, is as follows: GAGVSQSPRYKVTKRGQDVALRCDPISGHVSLYWYRQALGQGPEFLTYFNYEAQQDKSGLPNDRFSAERPEGSISTLTIQRTEQRDSAMYRCASSLVAGSGELFFGEGSRLTVL.

This clone was observed a single time. CDR3 sequence: CASSIRDRNTEAFF. The CDR3 coding sequence is TGTGCCAGTAGTATCCGCGACAGGAACACTGAAGCTTTCTTT. V usage is TRBV19 and J usage is TRBJ1-1, with D possibly matching TRBD1 (5 bases). This CDR3 comprises 14 residues. Per the germline V gene, CDR1 is LNHDA and CDR2 is SQIVND (reference sequence). The V gene lost 3 bases and the J gene lost 1 base, with 9 bases spanning the gap.

V usage is TRBV7-8 and J usage is TRBJ2-1; 8 bases align to TRBD2. CDR3 length equals 17 residues. The germline V gene encodes CDR1 SGHVS and CDR2 FQNEAQ. V shed 1 base, J shed 0 bases, and the junction held 5 bases outside the gene matches. CDR3: CASSLEVAGSSYNEQFF. The CDR3 DNA follows: TGTGCCAGCAGCTTAGAGGTAGCGGGGAGCTCCTACAATGAGCAGTTCTTC.

The chain recombines TRBV18 with TRBJ1-1, with 8 nucleotides matching TRBD1. V trimming: 0 bases; J trimming: 2 bases; junction bases outside the gene matches: 8. CDR1 KGHSH and CDR2 LQKENI come from the germline V gene. This CDR3 is built from 17 residues. The CDR3 DNA sequence: TGTGCCAGCTCACCACCCGGACAGGGATCTCTAAACACTGAAGCTTTCTTT. The encoded protein is CASSPPGQGSLNTEAFF. The complete variable domain, with remaining parts taken from reference TRBV18 and TRBJ1-1, reads NAGVMQNPRHLVRRRGQEARLRCSPMKGHSHVYWYRQLPEEGLKFMVYLQKENIIDESGMPKERFSAEFPKEGPSILRIQQVVRGDSAAYFCASSPPGQGSLNTEAFFGQGTRLTVV.

The chain recombines TRBV11-2 with TRBJ2-1; D may be TRBD1 (5 bases). The CDR3 consists of 14 residues. V shed 5 bases and J shed 9 bases, with 17 bases lying between them. Germline CDR1 and CDR2: SGHAT and FQNNGV. The CDR3 protein is CASSSTGGALEQFF. The CDR3 DNA sequence: TGTGCCAGCAGCAGCACAGGCGGTGCGCTTGAGCAGTTCTTC.

V is TRBV7-3 and J is TRBJ1-1; 8 bases are shared with TRBD1. In germline, CDR1 is SGHTA, CDR2 FQGTGA. This CDR3 contains 13 residues. The trim removed 4 bases at V and 7 bases at J, leaving 5 bases unmatched. The CDR3 protein is CASSSTGGGEAFF. CDR3 DNA: TGTGCCAGCAGCTCTACAGGGGGGGGTGAAGCTTTCTTT.

The chain uses TRBV4-2 and TRBJ2-7, with 7 bases fitting TRBD2. Trimming removed 0 bases from V and 3 bases from J; junction bases left unmatched: 8. The CDR3 runs 16 residues. Germline V lookup: CDR1 LGHNA, CDR2 YNFKEQ. CDR3 coding DNA: TGTGCCAGCAGCCAAGATTGGCGGGAGATCAACTACGAGCAGTACTTC. Protein sequence: CASSQDWREINYEQYF.

The J gene is TRBJ2-7, the V gene TRBV6-5, with TRBD1 identical over 7 bases. Germline values: CDR1 MNHEY, CDR2 SVGAGI. Unmatched junction bases numbered 4, after V lost 5 bases and J lost 0 bases. The CDR3 length is 14 residues. The CDR3 loop is CASSATGSSYEQYF. CDR3 sequence (DNA): TGTGCCAGCAGTGCGACAGGGAGCTCCTACGAGCAGTACTTC.

This chain uses TRBV10-3 with TRBJ2-2; D possibly corresponds to TRBD2 (7 bases). Trimming pared 4 bases from V and 3 bases from J, leaving 18 bases between. Germline V CDR1 and CDR2: ENHRY, SYGVKD. The CDR3 spans 17 residues. The CDR3, as DNA: TGTGCCATCAGTGGGGGACCAGGGGAGGGTTACACCGGGGAGCTGTTTTTT. It is translated as CAISGGPGEGYTGELFF.

V gene TRBV30 combines with J gene TRBJ1-2; unclear D gene. CDR1 and CDR2 (germline): GTSNPN, SVGIG (reference sequence). V was shortened by 3 bases and J by 6 bases, with 8 bases between the two germline ends. The CDR3 length is 11 residues. CDR3 sequence reads: CAWSEDNGYTF. CDR3 DNA sequence: TGTGCCTGGAGCGAAGACAATGGCTACACCTTC.

The V gene is TRBV2, the J gene TRBJ1-5, with 8 bases that match TRBD1. CDR1 and CDR2 (germline): SNHLY, FYNNEI. J gave up 2 bases and V 5 bases, and 2 bases lay outside the gene matches. The CDR3 extends over 14 amino acids. The CDR3 nucleotides read TGTGCCAGCAGTCCGGACAGGGGCAATCAGCCCCAGCATTTT. Translated: CASSPDRGNQPQHF.

The chain employs TRBV18 and TRBJ2-7; 9 bases are a match to TRBD2. Germline V CDR1 and CDR2: KGHSH, LQKENI. The ends lost 3 bases at V and 2 bases at J; junction bases unmatched: 5. The CDR3 is 15 residues long. The chain's CDR3 is CASSPVAGAPYEQYF. CDR3 DNA: TGTGCCAGCTCACCCGTAGCGGGAGCACCCTACGAGCAGTACTTC.

This chain joins TRBV27 and TRBJ1-6, with 8 bases that match TRBD1. Trimming removed 6 bases from V and 4 bases from J; junction bases left unmatched: 2. In germline, CDR1 is MNHEY, CDR2 SMNVEV (reference sequence). The CDR3 is 14 residues long. The CDR3 bases are TGTGCCAGCAGCCACAGGGGGTATAATTCACCCCTCCACTTT. Its translation: CASSHRGYNSPLHF.

This chain connects TRBV27 to TRBJ2-2; 11 nucleotides align to TRBD1. Germline trimming cut 5 bases from V and 3 bases from J; bases unmatched to any gene: 17. This CDR3 is built from 20 residues. Germline CDR1 is MNHEY and CDR2 is SMNVEV (reference sequence). This CDR3 is CASSPSLVKGDRGDTGELFF. The CDR3 bases are TGTGCCAGCAGTCCTTCTCTAGTCAAGGGGGACAGGGGGGACACCGGGGAGCTGTTTTTT.

This chain uses TRBV4-1 with TRBJ2-7, with 8 bases identical to TRBD2. This CDR3 is 16 amino acids long. The ends lost 3 bases at V and 5 bases at J; junction bases unmatched: 12. Germline-derived CDR1 and CDR2 are MGHRA and YSYEKL. Here the CDR3 DNA reads TGCGCCAGCAGCCATAATCCGGGACTAGGCTTCCACGAGCAGTACTTC. This codes for CASSHNPGLGFHEQYF.

The V gene is TRBV19, the J gene TRBJ1-2, with D possibly being TRBD1 (5 bases). Per the germline V gene, CDR1 is LNHDA and CDR2 is SQIVND (reference sequence). The CDR3 loop spans 13 amino acids. With 6 bases removed from V and 1 base from J, the gap between germline ends came to 9 bases. Written as DNA, the CDR3 is TGTGCCAGTAGGCAGGGCCTTAACTATGGCTACACCTTC. Residues: CASRQGLNYGYTF. The entire variable domain, with the rest obtained from reference TRBV19 and TRBJ1-2, is as follows: DGGITQSPKYLFRKEGQNVTLSCEQNLNHDAMYWYRQDPGQGLRLIYYSQIVNDFQKGDIAEGYSVSREKKESFPLTVTSAQKNPTAFYLCASRQGLNYGYTFGSGTRLTVV.

The rearrangement uses TRBV15 and TRBJ1-5; 7 bases fit TRBD1. V lost 3 bases and J lost 5; bases outside the gene matches: 7. Germline CDR1 is LNHNV and CDR2 is YYDKDF (reference sequence). This CDR3 region has 15 residues. The CDR3 region is CATSSDRASYQPQHF. Written as DNA, the CDR3 is TGTGCCACCAGCAGTGACAGGGCCTCTTATCAGCCCCAGCATTTT.

The chain is built from TRBV27 and TRBJ2-1, with D possibly TRBD2 on 6 matching bases. This CDR3 spans 12 amino acids. The V end was cut by 5 bases, the J end by 9 bases, with 11 bases between. Looked up from germline, CDR1 is MNHEY and CDR2 is SMNVEV (reference sequence). In DNA form, the CDR3 reads TGTGCCAGCAGTCTCACTAGCCGTGAGCAGTTCTTC. Translated: CASSLTSREQFF.

The gene calls are TRBV9 and TRBJ2-7, with D possibly TRBD1 on 7 matching bases. Trimming shortened V by 0 bases and J by 5 bases, and 15 bases separated the two germline ends. CDR1 and CDR2 (germline): SGDLS, YYNGEE. The CDR3 totals 15 residues. CDR3 coding DNA: TGTGCCAGCAGCGTAGGGGCCAGGGGGGTAGACGAGCAGTACTTC. Translating it yields CASSVGARGVDEQYF.

The rearrangement links TRBV5-4 to TRBJ2-5, with a weak D call TRBD1 (5 bases). The germline V and J ends were trimmed by 0 bases and 1 base, with 10 bases remaining between them. The CDR3 contains 15 residues. The germline gives CDR1 SGHNT, CDR2 YYREEE (reference sequence). The CDR3 spells CASSLGAGSQETQYF. Written as DNA, the CDR3 is TGTGCCAGCAGCTTGGGAGCAGGGTCCCAAGAGACCCAGTACTTC.

The chain uses TRBV10-3 and TRBJ2-5, with 11 bases fitting TRBD1. CDR1 and CDR2 (germline): ENHRY, SYGVKD. Trimming cost V 9 bases and J 1 base; bases outside gene matches: 7. The CDR3 consists of 15 residues. The DNA of the CDR3 is TGTGCCATTTCGATCGGGACAGGGGGCCAAGAGACCCAGTACTTC. This codes for CAISIGTGGQETQYF.